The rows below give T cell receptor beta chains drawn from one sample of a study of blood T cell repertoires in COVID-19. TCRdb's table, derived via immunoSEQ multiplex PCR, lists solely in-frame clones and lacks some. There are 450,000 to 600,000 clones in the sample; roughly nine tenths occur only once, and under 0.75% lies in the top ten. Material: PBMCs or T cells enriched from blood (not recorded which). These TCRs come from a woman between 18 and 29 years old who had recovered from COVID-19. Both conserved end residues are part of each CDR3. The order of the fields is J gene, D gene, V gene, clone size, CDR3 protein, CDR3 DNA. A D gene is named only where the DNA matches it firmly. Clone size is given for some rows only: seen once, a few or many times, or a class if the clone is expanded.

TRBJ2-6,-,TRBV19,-,CASTPGTSGANVLTF,TGTGCCAGTACCCCAGGGACTTCTGGGGCCAACGTCCTGACTTTC
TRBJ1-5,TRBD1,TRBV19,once,CASSRRTGDVMSNQPQHF,TGTGCCAGTAGTCGTAGGACAGGGGACGTAATGAGCAATCAGCCCCAGCATTTT
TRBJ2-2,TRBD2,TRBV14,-,CASSRLAGNTGELFF,TGTGCCAGCAGCCGACTAGCGGGGAACACCGGGGAGCTGTTTTTT
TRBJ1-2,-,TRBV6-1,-,CASSEASSTGDGSGYTF,TGTGCCAGCAGTGAAGCCTCATCGACAGGTGATGGCAGTGGCTACACCTTC
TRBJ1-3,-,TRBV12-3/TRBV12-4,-,CASSPGNTIYF,TGTGCCAGCAGCCCAGGAAACACCATATATTTT
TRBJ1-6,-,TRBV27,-,CASNNSDRSPLHF,TGTGCCAGCAATAATTCAGACAGAAGCCCCCTCCACTTT
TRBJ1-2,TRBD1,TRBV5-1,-,CASSPRTGGARGGYTF,TGCGCCAGCTCCCCGCGGACAGGGGGGGCTCGGGGTGGCTACACCTTC
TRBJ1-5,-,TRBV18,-,CASSPLQVRGNQPQHF,TGTGCCAGCTCACCCCTACAGGTTAGGGGCAATCAGCCCCAGCATTTT
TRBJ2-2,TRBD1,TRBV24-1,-,CATSDSGTGAGELFF,TGTGCCACCAGTGATTCCGGGACAGGAGCCGGGGAGCTGTTTTTT
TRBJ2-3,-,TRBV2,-,CASSVSRNRVTDTQYF,TGTGCCAGCAGTGTAAGTCGAAACAGAGTCACAGATACGCAGTATTTT
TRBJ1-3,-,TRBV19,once,CATTGEFGNTIYF,TGTGCCACTACTGGGGAGTTCGGAAACACCATATATTTT
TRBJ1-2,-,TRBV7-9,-,CASSPQGIGYTF,TGTGCCAGCAGCCCTCAGGGGATAGGCTACACCTTC
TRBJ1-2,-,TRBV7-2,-,CASSLGGGEDYGYTF,TGTGCCAGCAGCTTAGGAGGAGGGGAGGACTATGGCTACACCTTC
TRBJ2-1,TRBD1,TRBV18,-,CASSQDRGIQFF,TGTGCCAGCTCACAAGACAGGGGTATTCAGTTCTTC
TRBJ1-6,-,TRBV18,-,CASSPGGSSPLHF,TGTGCCAGCTCCCCCGGGGGAAGCTCACCCCTCCACTTT
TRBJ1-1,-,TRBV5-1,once,CASSSRGGEAGINTEAFF,TGCGCCAGCAGCTCCCGAGGGGGTGAAGCAGGAATAAACACTGAAGCTTTCTTT
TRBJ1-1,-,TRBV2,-,CASSRRGGSEAFF,TGTGCCAGCAGCCGGCGGGGAGGGAGTGAAGCTTTCTTT
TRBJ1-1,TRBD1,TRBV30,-,CAFTGGPALRAFF,TGTGCCTTCACAGGGGGCCCTGCTCTTAGAGCTTTCTTT
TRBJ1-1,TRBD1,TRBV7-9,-,CASSETGGNTEAFF,TGTGCCAGCAGCGAGACAGGGGGCAACACTGAAGCTTTCTTT
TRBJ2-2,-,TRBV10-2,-,CASRRDSGELFF,TGCGCCAGCAGGCGTGACTCCGGGGAGCTGTTTTTT
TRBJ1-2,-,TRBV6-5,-,CASVKSGGDGYTF,TGTGCCAGCGTAAAATCCGGGGGGGATGGCTACACCTTC
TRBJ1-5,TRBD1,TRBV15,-,CATSPEPGQFNQPQHF,TGTGCCACCAGCCCGGAACCGGGACAGTTCAATCAGCCCCAGCATTTT
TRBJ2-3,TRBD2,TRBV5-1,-,CASGPSGGGTDTQYF,TGCGCCAGCGGCCCTAGCGGGGGCGGCACAGATACGCAGTATTTT
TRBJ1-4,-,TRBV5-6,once,CASSPGPDSYEKLFF,TGTGCCAGCAGCCCCGGACCGGACAGTTATGAAAAACTGTTTTTT
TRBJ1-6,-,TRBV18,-,CASSPIEAADSPLHF,TGTGCCAGCTCACCTATAGAGGCTGCCGATTCACCCCTCCACTTT
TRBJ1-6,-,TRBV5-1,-,CASSLGSSYNSPLHF,TGCGCCAGCAGCCTAGGCAGCTCCTATAATTCACCCCTCCACTTT
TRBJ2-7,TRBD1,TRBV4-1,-,CASSQGSTGTGYWEQYF,TGCGCCAGCAGCCAAGGGTCAACCGGGACAGGGTATTGGGAGCAGTACTTC
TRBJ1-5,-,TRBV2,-,CASSGDLNSPQHF,TGTGCCAGCAGTGGGGACTTAAATTCACCCCAGCATTTT
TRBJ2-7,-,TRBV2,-,CASSADWAGSEQYF,TGTGCCAGCAGTGCCGATTGGGCAGGGTCCGAGCAGTACTTC
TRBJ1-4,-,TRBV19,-,CASSAYTQGVDEKLFF,TGTGCCAGTAGTGCCTACACACAGGGCGTCGATGAAAAACTGTTTTTT
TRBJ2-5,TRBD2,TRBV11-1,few,CASSFELGGEGETQYF,TGTGCCAGCAGCTTTGAGTTAGGAGGGGAGGGGGAGACCCAGTACTTC
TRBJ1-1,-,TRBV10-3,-,CAISAGMAEAFF,TGTGCCATCAGTGCGGGGATGGCTGAAGCTTTCTTT
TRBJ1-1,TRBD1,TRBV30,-,CAWSVRDRGTEAFF,TGTGCCTGGAGTGTAAGGGACAGGGGAACTGAAGCTTTCTTT
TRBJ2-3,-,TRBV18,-,CASSAGQPADTQYF,TGTGCCAGCTCGGCAGGTCAGCCGGCAGATACGCAGTATTTT
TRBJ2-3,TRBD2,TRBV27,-,CASSRGGYTDTQYF,TGTGCCAGCAGTCGGGGGGGGTACACAGATACGCAGTATTTT
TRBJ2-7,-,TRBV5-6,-,CASSLGPDSSYEQYF,TGTGCCAGCAGCTTGGGACCGGACAGCTCCTACGAGCAGTACTTC
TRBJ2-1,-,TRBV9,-,CASSTSGWVAEQFF,TGTGCCAGCAGCACCTCAGGGTGGGTTGCTGAGCAGTTCTTC
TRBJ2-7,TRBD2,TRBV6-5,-,CASTPPAGGPYEQYF,TGTGCCAGCACCCCCCCGGCGGGGGGCCCCTACGAGCAGTACTTC
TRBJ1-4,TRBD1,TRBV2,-,CASSGQGARVGEKLFF,TGTGCCAGCAGCGGACAGGGGGCGCGGGTAGGGGAAAAACTGTTTTTT
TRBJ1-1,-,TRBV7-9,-,CASHRGGEDTEAFF,TGTGCCAGCCACCGGGGGGGGGAGGACACTGAAGCTTTCTTT
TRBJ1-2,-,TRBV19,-,CASSPGSYGYTF,TGTGCCAGTAGTCCAGGGTCCTATGGCTACACCTTC
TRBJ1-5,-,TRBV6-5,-,CASSYPVPEGQPQHF,TGTGCCAGCAGTTACCCCGTCCCTGAGGGTCAGCCCCAGCATTTT
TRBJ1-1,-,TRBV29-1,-,CSFMLRGSGTEAFF,TGCAGCTTCATGTTAAGGGGGAGTGGGACTGAAGCTTTCTTT
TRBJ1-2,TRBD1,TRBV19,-,CASMAGTGFGYTF,TGTGCCAGTATGGCCGGGACAGGGTTCGGCTACACCTTC
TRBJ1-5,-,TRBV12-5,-,CASGFSTDSYSNQPQHF,TGTGCTAGTGGTTTCTCAACTGACAGCTATAGCAATCAGCCCCAGCATTTT
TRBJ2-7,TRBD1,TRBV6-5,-,CASSPGRGYYEQYF,TGTGCCAGCAGCCCCGGCAGGGGGTACTACGAGCAGTACTTC
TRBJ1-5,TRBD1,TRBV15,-,CATSSHSFRGRFGNQPQHF,TGTGCCACCAGCAGTCACTCTTTCAGGGGGCGCTTCGGCAATCAACCCCAGCATTTT
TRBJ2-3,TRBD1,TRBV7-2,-,CASSLVQGSLSTDTQYF,TGTGCCAGCAGCTTAGTACAGGGGAGCCTTAGCACAGATACGCAGTATTTT
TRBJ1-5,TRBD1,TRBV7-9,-,CASSPTGDRGNQPQHF,TGTGCCAGCAGCCCGACAGGGGACAGGGGCAATCAGCCCCAGCATTTT
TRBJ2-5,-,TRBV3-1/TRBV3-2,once,CASSQYRVTQYF,TGTGCCAGCAGCCAGTACAGGGTGACCCAGTACTTC
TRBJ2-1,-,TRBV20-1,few,CSAGRYNEQFF,TGCAGTGCCGGTCGTTACAATGAGCAGTTCTTC
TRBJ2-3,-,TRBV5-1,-,CASSLGGRTDTQYF,TGCGCCAGCAGCTTGGGTGGGCGTACAGATACGCAGTATTTT
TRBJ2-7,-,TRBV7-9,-,CASSLEGLSYEQYF,TGTGCCAGCAGCCTAGAGGGGCTCTCCTACGAGCAGTACTTC
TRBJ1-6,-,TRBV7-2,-,CASSLFGAFNSPLHF,TGTGCCAGCAGCTTATTTGGGGCCTTTAATTCACCCCTCCACTTT